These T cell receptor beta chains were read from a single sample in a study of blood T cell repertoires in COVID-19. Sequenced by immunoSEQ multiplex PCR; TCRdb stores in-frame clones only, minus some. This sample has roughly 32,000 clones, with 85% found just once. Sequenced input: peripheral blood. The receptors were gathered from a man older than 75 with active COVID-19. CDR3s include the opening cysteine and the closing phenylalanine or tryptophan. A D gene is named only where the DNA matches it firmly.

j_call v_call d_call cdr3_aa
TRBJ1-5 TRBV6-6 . CASRPEVRQPQHF
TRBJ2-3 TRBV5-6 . CASSEGRGTDTQYF
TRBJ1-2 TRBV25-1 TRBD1 CASTGGLGDRGGGYTF
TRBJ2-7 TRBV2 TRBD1 CASSGGQEVSYEQYF
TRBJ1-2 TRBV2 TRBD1 CASNTRRTGDYGYTF
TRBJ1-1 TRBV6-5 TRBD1 CASRYGQVSEAFF
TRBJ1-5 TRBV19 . CASSGSNSNQPQHF
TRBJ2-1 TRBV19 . CASRSPGRGNEQFF
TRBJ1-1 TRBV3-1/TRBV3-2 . CASSQRGGGSLNTEAFF
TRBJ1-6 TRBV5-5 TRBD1 CASSPGQGNSPLHF
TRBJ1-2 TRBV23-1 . CASSHSGIYGYTF
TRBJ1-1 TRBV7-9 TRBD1 CASSPTGTTEAFF
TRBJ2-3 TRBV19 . CASSKQEFTDTQYF
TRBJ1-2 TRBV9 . CASSVAGNGYTF
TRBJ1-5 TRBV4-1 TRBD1 CASSQTRQGAQPQHF
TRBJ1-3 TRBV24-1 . CATSDFTDTIYF
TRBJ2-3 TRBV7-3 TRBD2 CASSLAGVTDTQYF
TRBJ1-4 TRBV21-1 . CASGQRRSRWCEKLFF
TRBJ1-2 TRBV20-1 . CSASQVDYGYTF
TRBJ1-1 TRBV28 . CASRIHQGGYTEAFF
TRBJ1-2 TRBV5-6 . CASSPQGDGYTF
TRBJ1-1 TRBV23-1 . CASRSGGRVCTEAFF
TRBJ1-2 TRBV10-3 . CAISESQGVGVYTF
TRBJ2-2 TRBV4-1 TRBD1 CASSLGQGATGELFF
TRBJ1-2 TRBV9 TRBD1 CASEDTGGGGYTF
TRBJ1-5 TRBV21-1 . CASSKPTGTASNQPQHF
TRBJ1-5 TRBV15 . CATSRAGSNQPQHF
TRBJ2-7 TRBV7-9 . CASSDTYEQYF
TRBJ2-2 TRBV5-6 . CASSLYGTLNTGELFF
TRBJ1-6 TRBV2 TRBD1 CASRATGTVNSPLHF
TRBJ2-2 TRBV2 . CASTAGRGYGELFF
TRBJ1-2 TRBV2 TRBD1 CASSPGQGSGYTF
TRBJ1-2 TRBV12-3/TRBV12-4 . CASSLARLGGYTF
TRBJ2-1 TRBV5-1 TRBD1 CASSLAGTGFNEQFF
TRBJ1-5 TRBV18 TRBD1 CASSPGTGGQPQHF
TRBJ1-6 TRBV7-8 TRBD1 CASSLVGQGNSPLHF
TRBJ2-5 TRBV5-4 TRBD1 CASSSQGEETQYF
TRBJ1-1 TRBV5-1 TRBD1 CASGVQGGNTEAFF
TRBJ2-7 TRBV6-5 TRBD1 CASSQYTGQGYEQYF
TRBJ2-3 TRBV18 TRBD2 CASSPPGLAGDGDTQYF
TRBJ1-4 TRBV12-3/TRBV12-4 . CASSTGSGEKLFF
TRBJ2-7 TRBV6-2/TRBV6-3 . CASSYPAGTYEQYF
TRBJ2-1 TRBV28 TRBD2 CASRKGREAINEQFF
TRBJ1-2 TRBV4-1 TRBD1 CASSQYGQGGYGYTF
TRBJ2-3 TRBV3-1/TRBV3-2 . CASSQDTSTDTQYF
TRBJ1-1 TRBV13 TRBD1 CASSPLGQGPDTEAFF
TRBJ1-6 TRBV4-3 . CASSQDAVRRDSPLHF
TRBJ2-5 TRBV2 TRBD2 CASTPLRGGLETQYF
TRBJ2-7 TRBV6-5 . CASSYHGQPYEQYF
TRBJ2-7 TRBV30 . CAWSVRGSGRVHEQYF
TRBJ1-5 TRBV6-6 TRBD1 CATQPGGQAGTGPQHF
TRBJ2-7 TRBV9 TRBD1 CASSRDRGDEQYF
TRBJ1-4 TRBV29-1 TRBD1 CSVPDRWGEKLFF
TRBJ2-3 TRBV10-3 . CAISGRGGREDTQYF
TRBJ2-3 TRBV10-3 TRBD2 CAIRGRLAPEADTQYF